This TCR beta chain was captured by sequencing in a study of T cells after yellow fever vaccination. TCRdb recomputed calls from the 5' RACE reads with MiXCR, one row per CDR3 protein. Of 250,000 or so distinct CDR3 sequences listed, about 7% are singletons. This sample comprised CD4+ T cells sorted from PBMCs, obtained 15 days after the yellow fever booster vaccination. This sequence was found in a young man who received the YFV17D yellow fever vaccine.

Written as DNA, the CDR3 is TGCGCCAGCAGCGTTGACCCTCAGGGGGCTGGGGCCAACGTCCTGACTTTC. Translated: CASSVDPQGAGANVLTF. The rearrangement links TRBV5-1 to TRBJ2-6, with TRBD1 matching over 7 bases. This CDR3 has 17 amino acids. V gave up 4 bases and J gave up 2 bases; unmatched junction bases: 9. Per the germline V gene, CDR1 is SGHRS and CDR2 is YFSETQ.